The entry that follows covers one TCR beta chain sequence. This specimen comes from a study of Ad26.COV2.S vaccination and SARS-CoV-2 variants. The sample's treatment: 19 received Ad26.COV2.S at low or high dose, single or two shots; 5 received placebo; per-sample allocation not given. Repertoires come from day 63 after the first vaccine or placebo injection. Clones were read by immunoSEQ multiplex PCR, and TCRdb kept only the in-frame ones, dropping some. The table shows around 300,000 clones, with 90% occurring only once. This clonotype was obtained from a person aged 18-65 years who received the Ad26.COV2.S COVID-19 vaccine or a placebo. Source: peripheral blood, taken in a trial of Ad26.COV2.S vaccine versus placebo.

Written as DNA, the CDR3 is TGTGCCAGCAGTTGGGAGGTCCTCTATGGCTACACCTTC. This encodes CASSWEVLYGYTF. The chain carries TRBV6-2 or TRBV6-3 and TRBJ1-2; D is undetermined. Trimming pared 4 bases from V and 4 bases from J, leaving 10 bases between. Germline lookup yields CDR1 MNHEY and CDR2 SVGEGT. The CDR3 extends over 13 amino acids.